The 14 T cell receptor beta chains below were found in one sample sequenced in a study of blood T cell repertoires in COVID-19. The assay was immunoSEQ multiplex PCR, and TCRdb's table has in-frame clones only and misses some. The table lists around 200,000 clones, around 89% of them singletons. Sequencing was carried out using PBMCs or T cells enriched from blood (not recorded which). These receptors all come from a man aged 30 to 39 who had recovered from COVID-19.

This rearrangement joins TRBV3-1 (or the pseudogene TRBV3-2) to TRBJ2-3; 7 positions match TRBD2. The germline V gene has CDR1 LGHDT and CDR2 YNNKEL (reference sequence). V lost 0 bases to trimming and J lost 4 bases; unmatched junction nucleotides: 10. CDR3 length equals 17 residues. CDR3 sequence (DNA): TGTGCCAGCAGCCAAGAGCCGCCGGGAGGCATAGCAGATACGCAGTATTTT. This gives the protein CASSQEPPGGIADTQYF.

This clone was seen a single time. This specimen includes other DNA sequences encoding the same CDR3. The rearrangement links TRBV6-5 to TRBJ2-2, with unresolved D. Germline-derived CDR1 and CDR2 are MNHEY and SVGAGI. V was shortened by 0 bases and J by 5 bases, with 4 bases between the two germline ends. The CDR3 loop spans 13 amino acids. CDR3 in DNA: TGTGCCAGCAGTTACTCTCGGACCGGGGAGCTGTTTTTT. Amino acids: CASSYSRTGELFF.

The V gene is TRBV15, the J gene TRBJ1-5; possible D gene TRBD1, 6 bases. The CDR3 spans 16 residues. The V and J ends lost 0 bases and 4 bases respectively, with 13 bases between them. Germline-derived CDR1 and CDR2 are LNHNV and YYDKDF (reference sequence). Written as DNA, the CDR3 is TGTGCCACCAGCAGAGATCTAACAGGGCATAATCAGCCCCAGCATTTT. Residues: CATSRDLTGHNQPQHF.

The chain carries TRBV5-4 and TRBJ2-3; D may be TRBD1 (5 bases). Trimming cost V 2 bases and J 2 bases, with 9 bases left between them. This CDR3 has 14 amino acids. Germline V lookup: CDR1 SGHNT, CDR2 YYREEE (reference sequence). The CDR3 DNA is TGTGCCAGCAGCTTATCGGACACCACAGATACGCAGTATTTT. This gives the protein CASSLSDTTDTQYF.

This clone was seen once. V gene TRBV19 combines with J gene TRBJ2-7, with a weak D call TRBD2 (6 bases). The CDR3 is 14 residues long. The V end lost 6 bases, the J end lost 3 bases, and 15 bases lay between the germline ends. In germline, CDR1 is LNHDA, CDR2 SQIVND (reference sequence). The CDR3 protein is CASSPTGDFYEQYF. DNA for the CDR3: TGTGCCAGTAGCCCGACGGGGGATTTCTACGAGCAGTACTTC.

The V call is TRBV5-1, the J call TRBJ1-6, with D unresolved. The CDR3 totals 15 residues. V gave up 1 base and J gave up 8 bases, with 13 bases separating them. Germline-derived CDR1 and CDR2 are SGHRS and YFSETQ. CDR3 in amino acids: CASSLSVGRDSPLHF. CDR3 nucleotides: TGCGCCAGCAGCTTGAGTGTGGGCCGCGATTCACCCCTCCACTTT.

The V gene is TRBV27, the J gene TRBJ1-3; the D gene is possibly TRBD1 (5 bases). This CDR3 is 16 amino acids long. V was cut by 3 bases and J by 0 bases, with 12 bases left in between. The germline V gene has CDR1 MNHEY and CDR2 SMNVEV (reference sequence). The DNA for the CDR3 is TGTGCCAGCAGTTTCTCCGCGGGGGGCTCTGGAAACACCATATATTTT. Its protein is CASSFSAGGSGNTIYF.

This chain uses TRBV19 with TRBJ2-2, with D unresolved. The CDR3 spans 15 residues. The V end lost 5 bases, the J end lost 1 base, and 11 bases lay between the germline ends. The germline CDR1 and CDR2 sequences are LNHDA and SQIVND (reference sequence). CDR3 sequence (DNA): TGTGCCAGTAGTCGACTGCCGGAGAACACCGGGGAGCTGTTTTTT. It codes for CASSRLPENTGELFF.

V is TRBV25-1 and J is TRBJ1-2, with 7 nucleotides matching TRBD1. The CDR3 spans 18 residues. The germline V gene encodes CDR1 MGHDK and CDR2 SYGVNS. The junction had 20 bases not matched to a gene; V was cut back by 6 bases and J by 4 bases. CDR3 nucleotide sequence: TGTGCCAGCAGGGATGAGGGGGCAGGCGCCGCGGGTCTCTATGGCTACACCTTC. This sequence encodes CASRDEGAGAAGLYGYTF.

The V gene is TRBV4-1, the J gene TRBJ1-1; D call uncertain. V was shortened by 8 bases and J by 0 bases, with 10 bases between the two germline ends. Germline V gives CDR1 MGHRA, CDR2 YSYEKL. The CDR3 consists of 13 residues. The DNA of the CDR3 is TGCGCCAGCTACAGCCTCATGAACACTGAAGCTTTCTTT. It specifies CASYSLMNTEAFF.

This clone was recorded a few times. J is TRBJ1-3 and V is TRBV2, with unresolved D. The germline CDR1 and CDR2 sequences are SNHLY and FYNNEI. There are 11 residues in the CDR3. V shed 11 bases and J shed 2 bases, with 7 bases lying between them. In DNA, the CDR3 is TGTGCCTCCCATCCTGGAAACACCATATATTTT. Protein product: CASHPGNTIYF.

J is TRBJ1-2 and V is TRBV6-5; the match to TRBD1 covers 7 bases. CDR1 and CDR2 (germline): MNHEY, SVGAGI. The CDR3 has 13 residues. Trimming removed 6 bases from V and 2 bases from J; junction bases left unmatched: 3. The CDR3 coding sequence is TGTGCCAGCAGGAGGGACAGAAACTATGGCTACACCTTC. Its protein is CASRRDRNYGYTF.

The V gene is TRBV19, the J gene TRBJ1-2; 7 bases are shared with TRBD1. V lost 4 bases and J lost 6; bases outside the gene matches: 8. Germline V gene data show CDR1 as LNHDA and CDR2 as SQIVND (reference sequence). The CDR3 is 14 residues long. Written as DNA, the CDR3 is TGTGCCAGTAGTAACAACAGGGGATTCGATGGCTACACCTTC. This codes for CASSNNRGFDGYTF. The whole variable domain, remainder taken from reference TRBV19 and TRBJ1-2, is DGGITQSPKYLFRKEGQNVTLSCEQNLNHDAMYWYRQDPGQGLRLIYYSQIVNDFQKGDIAEGYSVSREKKESFPLTVTSAQKNPTAFYLCASSNNRGFDGYTFGSGTRLTVV.

The chain uses TRBV7-9 and TRBJ2-6; 9 nucleotides align to TRBD2. The CDR3 sequence is 19 residues long. Germline V CDR1 and CDR2: SEHNR, FQNEAQ (reference sequence). J gave up 1 base and V 1 base, and 8 bases lay outside the gene matches. CDR3 loop: CASSLGWASGDSGANVLTF. As DNA, the CDR3 is TGTGCCAGCAGCTTAGGGTGGGCTAGCGGGGATTCTGGGGCCAACGTCCTGACTTTC.